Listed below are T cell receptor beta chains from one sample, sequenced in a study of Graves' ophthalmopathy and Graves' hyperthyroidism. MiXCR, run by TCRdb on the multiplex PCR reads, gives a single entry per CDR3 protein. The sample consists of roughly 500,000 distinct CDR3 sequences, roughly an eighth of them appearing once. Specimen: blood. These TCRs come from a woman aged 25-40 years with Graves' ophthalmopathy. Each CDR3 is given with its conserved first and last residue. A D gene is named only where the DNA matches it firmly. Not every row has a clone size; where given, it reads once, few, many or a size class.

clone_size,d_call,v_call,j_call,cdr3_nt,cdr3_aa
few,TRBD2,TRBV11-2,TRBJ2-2,TGTGCCAGCAGCTCCCCGGGGGGACTAGCGACCGGGGAGCTGTTTTTT,CASSSPGGLATGELFF
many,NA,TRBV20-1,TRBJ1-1,TGCAGTGCTAGAGTCACAGGGCGGACTGAAGCTTTCTTT,CSARVTGRTEAFF
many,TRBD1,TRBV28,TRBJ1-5,TGTGCCACCGAATTACAGGGGTCCCAGCCCCAGCATTTT,CATELQGSQPQHF
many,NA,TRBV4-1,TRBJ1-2,TGCGCCAGCAGCAAAGATAATGTACAGGGAAGGGGCTACACCTTC,CASSKDNVQGRGYTF
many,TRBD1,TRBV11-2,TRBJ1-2,TGTGCCAGCAGCCCGCGGACAGGGCGGTCCTATGGCTACACCTTC,CASSPRTGRSYGYTF
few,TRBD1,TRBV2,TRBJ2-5,TGTGCCAGCAGTGAGGAGGGACAGGGAGAGACCCAGTACTTC,CASSEEGQGETQYF
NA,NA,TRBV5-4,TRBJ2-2,TGTGCCAGCAGCTCCGCGGGGCTGCCCGGGGAGCTGTTTTTT,CASSSAGLPGELFF
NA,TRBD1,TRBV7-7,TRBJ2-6,TGTGCCAGCAGCTTCCTCAAAGGGGGACAGAAGAAAGGCCCAGCAGGGGCCAACGTCCTGACTTTC,CASSFLKGGQKKGPAGANVLTF
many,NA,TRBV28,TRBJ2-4,TGTGCCAGCAGTTCTGCAGGGGGGTCCAAAAACATTCAGTACTTC,CASSSAGGSKNIQYF
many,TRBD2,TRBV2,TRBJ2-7,TGTGCCAGCAGGCCCGGACGAGGGAGGGCCTACGAGCAGTACTTC,CASRPGRGRAYEQYF
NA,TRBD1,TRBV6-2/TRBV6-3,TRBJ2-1,TGTGCCAGCAGTCGACAGGGCTACAATGAGCAGTTCTTC,CASSRQGYNEQFF
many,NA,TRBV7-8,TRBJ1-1,TGTGCCAGCAGCTTAGCTGGAGGGACGGCGAACACTGAAGCTTTCTTT,CASSLAGGTANTEAFF
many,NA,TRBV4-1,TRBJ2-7,TGCGCCAGCAGCCACGCCTTCACTAATCCCTACGAGCAGTACTTC,CASSHAFTNPYEQYF
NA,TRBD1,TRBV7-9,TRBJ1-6,TGTGCCAGCAGCCCCGGGGACAGGGGTAGCTCCTATAATTCACCCCTCCACTTT,CASSPGDRGSSYNSPLHF
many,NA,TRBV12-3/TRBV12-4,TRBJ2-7,TGTGCCAGCAGCTATATGACCAACAGGCCCTACGAGCAGTACTTC,CASSYMTNRPYEQYF
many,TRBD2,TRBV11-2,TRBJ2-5,TGTGCCAGCAAAAGCTTGGCTAGCGGGGGGCAAGAGACCCAGTACTTC,CASKSLASGGQETQYF
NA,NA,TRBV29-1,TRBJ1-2,TGCAGCGTACCCCCCCTCGTTGGCTACACCTTC,CSVPPLVGYTF
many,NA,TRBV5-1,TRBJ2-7,TGCGCCAGCAGCTTGTCGGACTCAGTCTACGAGCAGTACTTC,CASSLSDSVYEQYF
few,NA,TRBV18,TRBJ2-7,TGTGCCAGCTCAGGCCCCGGGACGGTCAACTCCTACGAGCAGTACTTC,CASSGPGTVNSYEQYF
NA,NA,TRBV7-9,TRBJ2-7,TGTGCCAGCAGGCGGAGGGACGGCGGGACCTACGAGCAGTACTTC,CASRRRDGGTYEQYF
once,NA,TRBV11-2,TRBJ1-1,TGTGCCAGCAGCTTGGCCCCCAGGGCTGAAGCTTTCTTT,CASSLAPRAEAFF
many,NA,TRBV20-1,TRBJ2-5,TGCAGTGCTATCGAGCTGAACCAAGAGACCCAGTACTTC,CSAIELNQETQYF
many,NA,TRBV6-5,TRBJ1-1,TGTGCCAGCAGCTCTACACTGCAGAACACTGAAGCTTTCTTT,CASSSTLQNTEAFF
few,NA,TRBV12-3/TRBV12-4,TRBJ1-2,TGTGCCAGCAGTCATGGGGGCGCGCTAAGATATGGCTACACCTTC,CASSHGGALRYGYTF
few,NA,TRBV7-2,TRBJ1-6,TGTGCCAGCAGCTACCCGGACAGATTACCCATTAGCTCCTATAATTCACCCCTCCACTTT,CASSYPDRLPISSYNSPLHF
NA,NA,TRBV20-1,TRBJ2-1,TGCAGTGCCAGGACGGGGAGGACCCCTGGGGATGAGCAGTTCTTC,CSARTGRTPGDEQFF
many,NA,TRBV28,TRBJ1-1,TGTGCCAGCATGGGGGCGCGTTTTCCTGAAGCTTTCTTT,CASMGARFPEAFF
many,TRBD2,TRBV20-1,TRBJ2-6,TGCAGTGCTAGTCCCCGATGGCTAGCGGTCCCCTCTGGGGCCAACGTCCTGACTTTC,CSASPRWLAVPSGANVLTF
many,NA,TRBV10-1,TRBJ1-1,TGCGCCAGCAGTGAATCCTCGAGGGCTGAAGCTTTCTTT,CASSESSRAEAFF
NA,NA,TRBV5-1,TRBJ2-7,TGCGCCAGCAGCCTACGGGCTATGTCCCTCGAGCAGTACTTC,CASSLRAMSLEQYF
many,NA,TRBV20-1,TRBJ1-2,TGCAGTGCTATAAGGGAATACATACTTGATGGCTACACCTTC,CSAIREYILDGYTF
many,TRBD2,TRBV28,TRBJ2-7,TGTGCCAGCAGGGGGAGGGATCAAACCTACGAGCAGTACTTC,CASRGRDQTYEQYF
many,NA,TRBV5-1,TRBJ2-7,TGCGCCAGCAGCCAGATTGGCAGGACCTACGAGCAGTACTTC,CASSQIGRTYEQYF
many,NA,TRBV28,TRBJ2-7,TGTGCCAGCTCCTCCCTCGAGCAGTACTTC,CASSSLEQYF
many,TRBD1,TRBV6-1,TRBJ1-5,TGTGCCAGCAGTGGGCCGGACAGGGTCAGCAATCAGCCCCAGCATTTT,CASSGPDRVSNQPQHF
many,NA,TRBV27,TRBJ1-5,TGTGCCAGCAGTTTAATGGGAGGGGATAGCAATCAGCCCCAGCATTTT,CASSLMGGDSNQPQHF
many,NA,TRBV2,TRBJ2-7,TGTGCCAGCAGTGAGGAGCCCTACGAGCAGTACTTC,CASSEEPYEQYF
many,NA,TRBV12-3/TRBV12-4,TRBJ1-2,TGTGCCAGCAGGGGCTTGAGAGGGGTGGGAAACTATGGCTACACCTTC,CASRGLRGVGNYGYTF
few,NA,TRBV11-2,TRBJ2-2,TGTGCCAGCAGGTCTACAGGAGGGATCTCCGGGGAGCTGTTTTTT,CASRSTGGISGELFF
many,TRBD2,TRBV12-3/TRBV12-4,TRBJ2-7,TGTGCCAGCAGGGAGCGGGGGGGCGCCTACGAGCAGTACTTC,CASRERGGAYEQYF
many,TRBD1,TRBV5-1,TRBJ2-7,TGCGCCAGCAGCGGCCGGGACAGAACTACGAAGCAGTACTTC,CASSGRDRTTKQYF
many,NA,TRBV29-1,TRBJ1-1,TGCAGCGTTGAGGGGGCGGAGGGGACTGAAGCTTTCTTT,CSVEGAEGTEAFF
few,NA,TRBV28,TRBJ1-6,TGTGCCAGCAATATAGGACGGAGTTCACCCCTCCACTTT,CASNIGRSSPLHF
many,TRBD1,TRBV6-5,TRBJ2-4,TGTGCCAGCAGTTCCGCCGGGACAGGAGTCAGGAACATTCAGTACTTC,CASSSAGTGVRNIQYF
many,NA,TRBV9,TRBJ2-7,TGTGCCAGCAGCGTAGCGGCGGGATTGAACGAGCAGTACTTC,CASSVAAGLNEQYF
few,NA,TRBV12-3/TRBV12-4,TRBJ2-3,TGTGCCAGCAGTTTAAAGGATACGCAGTATTTT,CASSLKDTQYF
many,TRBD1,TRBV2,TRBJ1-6,TGTGCCAGCAGTAATGGACAGGCGAATTCACCCCTCCACTTT,CASSNGQANSPLHF
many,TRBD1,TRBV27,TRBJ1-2,TGTGCCAGCAGTCCGGGACAGAGTCGGCTCGTCTATGGCTACACCTTC,CASSPGQSRLVYGYTF
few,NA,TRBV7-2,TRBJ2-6,TGTGCCAGCAGCAGCGCCCTAGGAGGGGCTGGGGCCAACGTCCTGACTTTC,CASSSALGGAGANVLTF
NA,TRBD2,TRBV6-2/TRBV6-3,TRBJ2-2,TGTGCCAGCACGAGGTCGAGACTAGCGGGGGGGCTCTGGACCGGGGAGCTGTTTTTT,CASTRSRLAGGLWTGELFF
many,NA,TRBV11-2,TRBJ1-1,TGTGCCAGCAGCCCCGTTAAGGGTGGGAACACTGAAGCTTTCTTT,CASSPVKGGNTEAFF
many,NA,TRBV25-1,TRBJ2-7,TGTGCCAGCGGTTCGGGGTCCTACGAGCAGTACTTC,CASGSGSYEQYF